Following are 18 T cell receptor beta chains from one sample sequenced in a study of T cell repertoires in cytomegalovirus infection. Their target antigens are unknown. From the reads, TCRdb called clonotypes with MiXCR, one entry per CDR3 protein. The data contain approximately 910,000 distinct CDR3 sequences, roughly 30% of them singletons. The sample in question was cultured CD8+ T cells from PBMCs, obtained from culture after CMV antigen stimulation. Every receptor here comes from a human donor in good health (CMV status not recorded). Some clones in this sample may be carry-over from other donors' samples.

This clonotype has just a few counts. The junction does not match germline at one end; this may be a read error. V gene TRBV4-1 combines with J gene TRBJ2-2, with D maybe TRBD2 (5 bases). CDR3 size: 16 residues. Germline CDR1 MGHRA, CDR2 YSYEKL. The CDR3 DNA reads TGTGCCAGCAGCCAAGCCGCCCTAGTGGGAGTCGGGGAGCTGTTTTTT. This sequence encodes CASSQAALVGVGELFF.

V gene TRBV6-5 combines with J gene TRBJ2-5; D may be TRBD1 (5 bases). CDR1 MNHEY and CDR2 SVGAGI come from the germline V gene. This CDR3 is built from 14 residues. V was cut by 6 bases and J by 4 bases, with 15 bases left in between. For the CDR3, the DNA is TGTGCCAGCAGACCTCCAGGGCTTCCAGAGACCCAGTACTTC. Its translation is CASRPPGLPETQYF.

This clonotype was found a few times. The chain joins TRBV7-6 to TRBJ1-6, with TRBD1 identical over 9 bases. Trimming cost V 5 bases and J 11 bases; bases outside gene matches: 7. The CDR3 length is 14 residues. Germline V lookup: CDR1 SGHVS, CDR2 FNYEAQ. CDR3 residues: CASSHGTGKPPLHF. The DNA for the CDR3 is TGTGCCAGCAGCCACGGGACAGGGAAACCACCCCTCCACTTT.

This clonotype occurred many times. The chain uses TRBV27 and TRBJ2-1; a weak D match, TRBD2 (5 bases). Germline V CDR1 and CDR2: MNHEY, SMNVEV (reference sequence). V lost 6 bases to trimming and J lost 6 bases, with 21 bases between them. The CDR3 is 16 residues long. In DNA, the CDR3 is TGTGCCAGCAGCCGGACGAGGGAGATTTATTCCAATGAGCAGTTCTTC. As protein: CASSRTREIYSNEQFF.

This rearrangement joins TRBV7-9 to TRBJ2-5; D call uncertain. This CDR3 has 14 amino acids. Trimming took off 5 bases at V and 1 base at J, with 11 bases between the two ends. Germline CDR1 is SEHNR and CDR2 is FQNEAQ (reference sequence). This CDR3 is CASSRTTVQETQYF. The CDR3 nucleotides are TGTGCCAGCAGCCGAACGACGGTCCAAGAGACCCAGTACTTC.

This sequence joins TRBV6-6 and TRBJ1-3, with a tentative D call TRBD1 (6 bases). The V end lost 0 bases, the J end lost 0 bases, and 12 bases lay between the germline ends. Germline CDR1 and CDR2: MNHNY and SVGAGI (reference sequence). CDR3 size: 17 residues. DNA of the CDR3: TGTGCCAGCAGTTACTCGCGGGACACCTCCTCTGGAAACACCATATATTTT. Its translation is CASSYSRDTSSGNTIYF.

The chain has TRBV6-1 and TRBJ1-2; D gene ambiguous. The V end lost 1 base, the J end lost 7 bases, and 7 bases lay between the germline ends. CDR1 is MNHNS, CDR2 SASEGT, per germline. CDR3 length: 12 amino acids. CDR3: CASSEGLVGYTF. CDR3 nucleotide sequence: TGTGCCAGCAGTGAAGGACTGGTTGGCTACACCTTC.

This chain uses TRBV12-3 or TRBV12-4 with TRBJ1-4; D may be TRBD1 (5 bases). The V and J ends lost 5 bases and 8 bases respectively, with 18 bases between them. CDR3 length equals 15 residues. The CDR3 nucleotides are TGTGCCAGCAGTATTTTTCTCCGGCAGGGCGAAAAACTGTTTTTT. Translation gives CASSIFLRQGEKLFF.

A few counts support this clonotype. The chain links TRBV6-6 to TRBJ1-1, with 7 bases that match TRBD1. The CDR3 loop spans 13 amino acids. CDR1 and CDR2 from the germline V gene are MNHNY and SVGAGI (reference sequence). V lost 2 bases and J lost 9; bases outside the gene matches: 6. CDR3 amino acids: CASSYATGAQAFF. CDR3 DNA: TGTGCCAGCAGTTACGCAACAGGGGCGCAAGCTTTCTTT.

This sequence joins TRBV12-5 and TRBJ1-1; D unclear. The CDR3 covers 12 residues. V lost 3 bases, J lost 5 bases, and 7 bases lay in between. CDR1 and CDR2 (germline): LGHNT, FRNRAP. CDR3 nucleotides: TGTGCTAGTGGTTTATCGGATACTGAAGCTTTCTTT. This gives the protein CASGLSDTEAFF.

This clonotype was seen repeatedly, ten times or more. In DNA form, the CDR3 reads TGTGCCAGCAGCCAACGTGCGACAGGGGGCTCGGGCGGGGAGCTGTTTTTT. It is translated as CASSQRATGGSGGELFF. This sequence joins TRBV7-2 and TRBJ2-2; TRBD1 matches at 10 bases. V lost 5 bases and J lost 7; bases outside the gene matches: 13. Germline V gives CDR1 SGHTA, CDR2 FQGNSA. The CDR3 length is 17 residues.

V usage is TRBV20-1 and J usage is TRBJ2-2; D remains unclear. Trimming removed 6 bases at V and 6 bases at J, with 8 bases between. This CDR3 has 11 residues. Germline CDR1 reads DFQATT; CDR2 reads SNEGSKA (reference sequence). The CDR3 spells CSAPQAGELFF. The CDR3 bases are TGCAGTGCCCCTCAGGCCGGGGAGCTGTTTTTT.

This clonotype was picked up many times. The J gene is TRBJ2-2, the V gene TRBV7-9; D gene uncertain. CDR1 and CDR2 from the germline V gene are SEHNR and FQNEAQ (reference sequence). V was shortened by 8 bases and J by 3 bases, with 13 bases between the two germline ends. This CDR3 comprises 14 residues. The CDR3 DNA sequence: TGTGCCAGCCCGGACCACCAGGACACCGGGGAGCTGTTTTTT. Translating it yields CASPDHQDTGELFF.

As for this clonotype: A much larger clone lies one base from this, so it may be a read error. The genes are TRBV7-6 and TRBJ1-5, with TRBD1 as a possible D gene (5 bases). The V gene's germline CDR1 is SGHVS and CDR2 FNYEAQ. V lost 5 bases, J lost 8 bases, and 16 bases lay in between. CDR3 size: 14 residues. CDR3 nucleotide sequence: TGTGCCAGCAGCACTGGGGGACGGGGGAAGCCCCAGCATTTT. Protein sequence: CASSTGGRGKPQHF.

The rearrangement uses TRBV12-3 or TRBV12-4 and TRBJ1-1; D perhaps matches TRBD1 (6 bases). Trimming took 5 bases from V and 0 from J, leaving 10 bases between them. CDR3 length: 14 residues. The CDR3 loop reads CASSKQGMNTEAFF. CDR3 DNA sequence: TGTGCCAGCAGTAAACAGGGTATGAACACTGAAGCTTTCTTT.

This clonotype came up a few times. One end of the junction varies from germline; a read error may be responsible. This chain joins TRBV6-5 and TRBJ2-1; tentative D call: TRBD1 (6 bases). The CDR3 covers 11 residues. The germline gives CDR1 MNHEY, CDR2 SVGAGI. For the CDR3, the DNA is TGTGCCAGCAGTTACGGGCAGGGGTATGTCTTC. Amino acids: CASSYGQGYVF.

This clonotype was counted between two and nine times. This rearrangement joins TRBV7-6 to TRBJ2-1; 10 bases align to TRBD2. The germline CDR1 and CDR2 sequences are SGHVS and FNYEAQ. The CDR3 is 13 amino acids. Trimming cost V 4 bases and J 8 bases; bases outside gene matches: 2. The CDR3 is CASSWTSGDEQFF. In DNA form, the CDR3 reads TGTGCCAGCAGCTGGACTAGCGGCGATGAGCAGTTCTTC.

CDR3 amino acids: CASRGDGGGHNEQFF. The CDR3 DNA follows: TGTGCCAGCAGGGGGGACGGCGGGGGCCACAATGAGCAGTTCTTC. The V and J genes are TRBV11-1 and TRBJ2-1; D might be TRBD2 (7 bases). The CDR3 extends over 15 amino acids. Germline CDR1 and CDR2: SGHAT and FQDESV (reference sequence). V was trimmed by 6 bases and J by 5 bases, leaving 17 bases between them.